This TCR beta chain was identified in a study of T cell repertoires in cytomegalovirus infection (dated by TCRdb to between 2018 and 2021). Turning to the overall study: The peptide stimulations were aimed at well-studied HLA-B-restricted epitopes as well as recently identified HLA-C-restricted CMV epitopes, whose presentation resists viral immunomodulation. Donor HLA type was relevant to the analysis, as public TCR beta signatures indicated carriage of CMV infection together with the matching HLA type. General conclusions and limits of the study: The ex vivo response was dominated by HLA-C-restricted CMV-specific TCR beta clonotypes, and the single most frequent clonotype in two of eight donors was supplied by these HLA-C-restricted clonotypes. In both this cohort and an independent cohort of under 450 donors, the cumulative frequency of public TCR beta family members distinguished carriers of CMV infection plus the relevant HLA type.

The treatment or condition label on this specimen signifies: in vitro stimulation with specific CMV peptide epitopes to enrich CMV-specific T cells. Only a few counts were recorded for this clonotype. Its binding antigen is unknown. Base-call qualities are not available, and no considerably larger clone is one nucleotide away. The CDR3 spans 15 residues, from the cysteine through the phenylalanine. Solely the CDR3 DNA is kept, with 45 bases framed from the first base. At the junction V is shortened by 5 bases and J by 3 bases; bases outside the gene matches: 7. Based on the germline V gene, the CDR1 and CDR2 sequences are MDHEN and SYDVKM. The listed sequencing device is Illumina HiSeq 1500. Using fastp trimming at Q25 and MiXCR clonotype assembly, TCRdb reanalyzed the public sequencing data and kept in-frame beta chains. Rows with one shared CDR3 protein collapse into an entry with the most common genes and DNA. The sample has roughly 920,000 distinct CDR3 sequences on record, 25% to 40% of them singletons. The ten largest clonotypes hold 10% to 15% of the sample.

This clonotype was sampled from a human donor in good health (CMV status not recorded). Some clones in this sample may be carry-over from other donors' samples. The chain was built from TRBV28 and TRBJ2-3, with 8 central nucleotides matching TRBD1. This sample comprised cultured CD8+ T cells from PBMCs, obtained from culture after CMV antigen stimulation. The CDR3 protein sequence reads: CASSPRQGLTDTQYF. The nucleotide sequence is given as TGTGCCAGCAGTCCTCGACAGGGGCTAACAGATACGCAGTATTTT.